These 11 T cell receptor beta chains were all obtained from the same sample, sequenced in a study of early T cells in non-severe SARS-CoV-2 infection. TCRdb itself ran the 5' RACE reads through MiXCR, one entry per CDR3 protein. The data hold 65,000 to 80,000 distinct CDR3 sequences, with about 13% observed a single time. The specimen sequenced was whole blood. The receptors come from an adult who was a healthcare worker with PCR-confirmed SARS-CoV-2 infection or an uninfected control (not recorded which).

This clonotype was detected a few times. The V call is TRBV2, the J call TRBJ2-7; D may be TRBD1 (5 bases). The CDR3 covers 12 residues. Germline V gene sequence: CDR1 SNHLY, CDR2 FYNNEI. V dropped 8 bases and J dropped 1 base, with 9 bases sitting between them. The CDR3: CASHTGSYEQYF. In nucleotides, the CDR3 is TGTGCCAGCCATACAGGATCCTACGAGCAGTACTTC.

J is TRBJ2-3 and V is TRBV29-1; tentatively, D is TRBD1 (6 bases). This CDR3 spans 14 amino acids. Per the germline V gene, CDR1 is SQVTM and CDR2 is ANQGSEA. The V end lost 6 bases, the J end lost 2 bases, and 15 bases lay between the germline ends. The CDR3 is CSVEKGEFTDTQYF. The CDR3 nucleotides read TGCAGCGTAGAAAAGGGGGAATTCACAGATACGCAGTATTTT.

The table lists this clonotype with many counts. V usage is TRBV7-9 and J usage is TRBJ1-4; 10 nucleotides line up with TRBD1. There are 15 residues in the CDR3. The V segment lost 6 bases and the J segment 2 bases; nucleotides outside the gene matches: 3. The germline CDR1 and CDR2 sequences are SEHNR and FQNEAQ (reference sequence). CDR3 region: CASSRQGATNEKLFF. The CDR3 region has the DNA TGTGCCAGCAGTCGACAGGGGGCGACTAATGAAAAACTGTTTTTT.

The V and J genes are TRBV3-1 and TRBJ2-3, with D unresolved. The CDR3 loop spans 13 amino acids. Trimming took off 1 base at V and 8 bases at J, with 10 bases between the two ends. Germline CDR1 and CDR2: LGHDT and YNNKEL (reference sequence). Here the CDR3 DNA reads TGTGCCAGCAGCCAAGCCAGCGCAGGTACGCAGTATTTT. Protein: CASSQASAGTQYF.

Ten or more counts support this clonotype. The V and J genes are TRBV12-3 or TRBV12-4 and TRBJ2-3; tentative D call: TRBD2 (5 bases). This CDR3 region has 16 residues. V was cut by 5 bases and J by 6 bases, with 21 bases left in between. The CDR3: CASSPRDKVLGDTQYF. The CDR3 DNA reads as TGTGCCAGCAGTCCCCGGGATAAGGTACTGGGCGATACGCAGTATTTT.

This chain joins TRBV6-2 or TRBV6-3 and TRBJ2-7, with a weak D call TRBD1 (6 bases). The length of the CDR3 is 14 residues. The germline V gene encodes CDR1 MNHEY and CDR2 SVGEGT. Trimming pared 4 bases from V and 3 bases from J, leaving 13 bases between. Written as DNA, the CDR3 is TGTGCCAGCAGTTTCGGACAGTTACGCTACGAGCAGTACTTC. It codes for CASSFGQLRYEQYF.

This clonotype was counted at least ten times. This rearrangement joins TRBV7-9 to TRBJ2-1; D gene ambiguous. V was trimmed by 3 bases and J by 2 bases, leaving 11 bases between them. Germline V gene lookup returns CDR1 SEHNR and CDR2 FQNEAQ (reference sequence). The CDR3 consists of 15 residues. The CDR3 DNA sequence: TGTGCCAGCAGCTTGTACCGGAACGCCTACAATGAGCAGTTCTTC. Residues: CASSLYRNAYNEQFF.

This clonotype was counted only a few times. The V call is TRBV6-1, the J call TRBJ2-2; possible D gene TRBD2, 5 bases. CDR3 size: 15 residues. V was cut by 7 bases and J by 6 bases, with 18 bases left in between. Germline CDR1 reads MNHNS; CDR2 reads SASEGT. The CDR3 nucleotides are TGTGCCAGCAACCCGAACGTAGCGAGGGCCGGGGAGCTGTTTTTT. Its translation is CASNPNVARAGELFF.

The chain combines TRBV2 with TRBJ2-2; D gene ambiguous. The length of the CDR3 is 14 residues. Germline V lookup: CDR1 SNHLY, CDR2 FYNNEI. Trimming cost V 6 bases and J 2 bases, with 10 bases left between them. The CDR3 sequence: CASSKAYNTGELFF. Here the CDR3 DNA reads TGTGCCAGCAGCAAGGCATACAACACCGGGGAGCTGTTTTTT.

The V and J genes are TRBV5-1 and TRBJ2-3; perhaps D is TRBD1 or TRBD2 (5 bases each). This CDR3 has 15 residues. Trimming pared 0 bases from V and 2 bases from J, leaving 10 bases between. CDR1 is SGHRS and CDR2 is YFSETQ in the germline V gene. CDR3 sequence (DNA): TGCGCCAGCAGCTTGGTGGGGACGGACACAGATACGCAGTATTTT. The encoded protein is CASSLVGTDTDTQYF.

This clonotype has only a few counts. V usage is TRBV7-8 and J usage is TRBJ2-5; 7 positions match TRBD2. V trimming: 1 base; J trimming: 0 bases; junction bases outside the gene matches: 11. The V gene's germline CDR1 is SGHVS and CDR2 FQNEAQ. The CDR3 is 18 amino acids. CDR3 nucleotides: TGTGCCAGCAGCTTAGAAAAAGCGGGGCGACTAAACCAAGAGACCCAGTACTTC. Its translation is CASSLEKAGRLNQETQYF.